A single sample gave rise to the 25 T cell receptor beta chains below, sequenced in a study of T cell repertoires in cytomegalovirus infection. TCRdb fed the reads into MiXCR, producing one record per CDR3 protein. The sample records 310,000 or so distinct CDR3 sequences, roughly 9.3% being singletons. Sequenced input: PBMCs. Source of these receptors: a human donor in good health (CMV status not recorded). Some clones in this sample may be carry-over from other donors' samples.

Ten or more counts support this clonotype. In DNA form, the CDR3 reads TGTGCCAGCAGTTTTTCAACAGGGGCCCTTGAAGCTTTCTTT. It encodes CASSFSTGALEAFF. This rearrangement joins TRBV12-3 or TRBV12-4 to TRBJ1-1, with 7 bases aligning to TRBD1. There are 14 residues in the CDR3. V shed 3 bases, J shed 7 bases, and the junction held 8 bases outside the gene matches.

A remark on this clonotype: It may be a read error: a sequence one base away is much more abundant. The rearrangement links TRBV12-5 to TRBJ2-1; D possibly corresponds to TRBD2 (5 bases). This CDR3 has 13 amino acids. The V end lost 1 base, the J end lost 4 bases, and 5 bases lay between the germline ends. Germline lookup yields CDR1 LGHNT and CDR2 FRNRAP. The CDR3 DNA is TGTGCTAGTGGTTTGGGGAGGTACAATGAGCAGTTCTTC. It is translated as CASGLGRYNEQFF.

The CDR3 sequence is CASSLRLATMGNEQFF. CDR3 DNA: TGTGCCAGCAGCTTGCGACTAGCGACAATGGGTAATGAGCAGTTCTTC. The genes are TRBV5-8 and TRBJ2-1; 8 bases fit TRBD2. The CDR3 sequence is 16 residues long. V trimming: 1 base; J trimming: 7 bases; junction bases outside the gene matches: 10. Germline values: CDR1 SGHTS, CDR2 YDEGEE.

The chain has TRBV5-1 and TRBJ2-3, with D perhaps matching TRBD2 (7 bases). V was pared by 7 bases and J by 4 bases, with 16 bases between. The CDR3 covers 14 residues. The germline V gene has CDR1 SGHRS and CDR2 YFSETQ. CDR3 nucleotides: TGCGCCAGCGCAGCAGGCGGGGGCGCAGATACGCAGTATTTT. This gives the protein CASAAGGGADTQYF.

This clonotype was detected ten times or more. The V gene is TRBV4-3, the J gene TRBJ2-3; TRBD2 is a possible D gene (6 bases). Per the germline V gene, CDR1 is LGHNA and CDR2 is YSLEER. V lost 4 bases and J lost 2, with 19 bases in between. The CDR3 consists of 17 residues. The CDR3 spells CASSPRLVAGYTDTQYF. In DNA form, the CDR3 reads TGCGCCAGCAGCCCTCGCCTGGTTGCGGGGTACACAGATACGCAGTATTTT.

This clonotype was detected many times. The rearrangement links TRBV5-4 to TRBJ1-2; no clear D. Trimming removed 3 bases at V and 4 bases at J, with 16 bases between. The CDR3 spans 15 residues. The V gene's germline CDR1 is SGHNT and CDR2 YYREEE (reference sequence). CDR3 sequence reads: CASSYGGSGPYGYTF. As DNA, the CDR3 is TGTGCCAGCAGCTACGGAGGGTCAGGTCCCTATGGCTACACCTTC.

This clonotype was found a few times. The chain carries TRBV11-1 and TRBJ2-1; no reliable D call. V lost 3 bases to trimming and J lost 6 bases, with 12 bases between them. Germline CDR1 reads SGHAT; CDR2 reads FQDESV (reference sequence). This CDR3 comprises 14 residues. The CDR3 DNA follows: TGTGCCAGCAGCTTGTCGATATCGGGCAATGAGCAGTTCTTC. This codes for CASSLSISGNEQFF.

This chain uses TRBV12-3 or TRBV12-4 with TRBJ2-7; D unclear. Trimming left V 3 bases short and J 5 bases short, with 17 bases between. The CDR3 loop spans 15 amino acids. CDR3: CASSFGRRWVDEQYF. CDR3 nucleotide sequence: TGTGCCAGCAGTTTCGGAAGGCGGTGGGTGGACGAGCAGTACTTC.

This clonotype was seen a handful of times. The CDR3 DNA reads TGTGCCAGCACCCGGGACAGGGATAACACTGAAGCTTTCTTT. Translation: CASTRDRDNTEAFF. The chain couples TRBV7-9 to TRBJ1-1, with TRBD1 matching over 9 bases. The CDR3 loop spans 14 amino acids. The V gene end was trimmed by 7 bases and the J gene end by 2 bases; junction bases not matched to a gene: 5. CDR1 SEHNR and CDR2 FQNEAQ come from the germline V gene (reference sequence).

Many counts were recorded for this clonotype. CDR3 protein: CASSPTGIGTEAFF. DNA for the CDR3: TGTGCCAGCAGCCCAACGGGGATAGGCACTGAAGCTTTCTTT. The rearrangement uses TRBV7-9 and TRBJ1-1; D unresolved. Germline V gene data show CDR1 as SEHNR and CDR2 as FQNEAQ (reference sequence). The V and J ends lost 5 bases and 4 bases respectively, with 14 bases between them. The CDR3 spans 14 residues.

The chain couples TRBV20-1 to TRBJ2-2, with 10 bases lining up with TRBD2. The CDR3 has 14 residues. Germline-derived CDR1 and CDR2 are DFQATT and SNEGSKA (reference sequence). The V and J ends lost 7 bases and 4 bases, in that order; junction bases with no gene match: 6. This CDR3 is CSVPGTSATGELFF. The CDR3 bases are TGCAGTGTCCCTGGGACTAGCGCCACCGGGGAGCTGTTTTTT.

Many counts were recorded for this clonotype. The chain carries TRBV20-1 and TRBJ1-5; 8 bases map to TRBD1. This CDR3 region has 14 residues. V lost 3 bases to trimming and J lost 5 bases; unmatched junction nucleotides: 6. Germline loops: CDR1 DFQATT, CDR2 SNEGSKA (reference sequence). The CDR3: CSASPTGAYQPQHF. CDR3 DNA: TGCAGTGCTAGTCCGACAGGGGCGTATCAGCCCCAGCATTTT.

The chain employs TRBV9 and TRBJ1-4; D perhaps matches TRBD1 (5 bases). The CDR3 has 13 amino acids. Germline CDR1 reads SGDLS; CDR2 reads YYNGEE. V was shortened by 0 bases and J by 8 bases, with 8 bases between the two germline ends. The CDR3: CASSVDAGEKLFF. The CDR3 DNA reads TGTGCCAGCAGCGTAGATGCAGGGGAAAAACTGTTTTTT.

The rearrangement uses TRBV14 and TRBJ1-5; D gene unclear. V gave up 4 bases and J gave up 9 bases, with 16 bases separating them. Germline V gene data show CDR1 as SGHDN and CDR2 as FVKESK. The CDR3 is 14 amino acids. CDR3 loop: CASSPSSHVGPQHF. In DNA form, the CDR3 reads TGTGCCAGCAGCCCTTCTAGTCATGTGGGGCCCCAGCATTTT.

This clonotype was seen ten or more times. V is TRBV10-3 and J is TRBJ2-1, with D unresolved. The V end was cut by 1 base, the J end by 4 bases, with 8 bases between. Germline loops: CDR1 ENHRY, CDR2 SYGVKD. This CDR3 is built from 14 residues. The CDR3 DNA is TGTGCCATCAGTGAGTTGAGAGGATACAATGAGCAGTTCTTC. It codes for CAISELRGYNEQFF.

The gene calls are TRBV12-3 or TRBV12-4 and TRBJ2-5; D unresolved. V was trimmed by 8 bases and J by 4 bases, leaving 20 bases between them. The CDR3 sequence is 15 residues long. In DNA, the CDR3 is TGTGCCAGCTGGGGAAGGAGTCCGGCCGGAGAGACCCAGTACTTC. Protein sequence: CASWGRSPAGETQYF.

The chain carries TRBV23-1 and TRBJ2-3; D is perhaps TRBD2 (5 bases). TRBV23-1 is assigned to the ORF class and has an uncertain function. V lost 8 bases and J lost 3, with 18 bases in between. This CDR3 is built from 15 residues. The CDR3 sequence: CASPVGGPVTDTQYF. Written as DNA, the CDR3 is TGCGCCAGCCCCGTTGGAGGTCCGGTAACAGATACGCAGTATTTT.

Ten or more counts support this clonotype. The rearrangement links TRBV5-4 to TRBJ1-2, with D hard to call. V was trimmed by 4 bases and J by 3 bases, leaving 13 bases between them. CDR1 SGHNT and CDR2 YYREEE come from the germline V gene (reference sequence). CDR3 length: 14 residues. The CDR3 DNA is TGTGCCAGCAGCGAAGAAAGGTTTGACTATGGCTACACCTTC. Amino acids: CASSEERFDYGYTF.

This clonotype came up many times. The chain combines TRBV28 with TRBJ2-3, with a weak D call TRBD2 (6 bases). Deletions cut 1 base from V and 2 bases from J, with 10 bases between. In germline, CDR1 is MDHEN, CDR2 SYDVKM. The CDR3 sequence is 15 residues long. The CDR3: CASSLSGTPTDTQYF. The CDR3 region has the DNA TGTGCCAGCAGTTTATCGGGGACTCCCACAGATACGCAGTATTTT.

There are many counts of this clonotype. The CDR3 spells CSGGQGPGYTF. The CDR3 nucleotides are TGCAGCGGCGGACAGGGACCTGGCTACACCTTC. This chain uses TRBV29-1 with TRBJ1-2; TRBD1 matches at 8 bases. Germline-derived CDR1 and CDR2 are SQVTM and ANQGSEA. V lost 7 bases and J lost 7; bases outside the gene matches: 5. There are 11 residues in the CDR3.

This clonotype has a count of ten or more. The rearrangement uses TRBV20-1 and TRBJ2-3; 7 bases are a match to TRBD2. Germline CDR1 DFQATT, CDR2 SNEGSKA (reference sequence). Germline trimming cut 6 bases from V and 2 bases from J; bases unmatched to any gene: 5. The CDR3 is 13 amino acids. The chain's CDR3 is CSASGLFTDTQYF. The CDR3 bases are TGCAGTGCGTCGGGACTATTCACAGATACGCAGTATTTT.

This clonotype was counted only a few times. The chain has TRBV4-3 and TRBJ1-1; D is perhaps TRBD1 (5 bases). V dropped 8 bases and J dropped 5 bases, with 12 bases sitting between them. The CDR3 loop spans 12 amino acids. Germline assignment: CDR1 LGHNA and CDR2 YSLEER. The CDR3 region is CASGAPWTEAFF. In DNA form, the CDR3 reads TGCGCCAGCGGGGCGCCGTGGACTGAAGCTTTCTTT.

The sample holds many counts of this clonotype. V and J are TRBV4-1 and TRBJ1-2, with 7 bases that match TRBD1. This CDR3 is 14 amino acids long. V shed 4 bases, J shed 2 bases, and the junction held 4 bases outside the gene matches. Germline V gene lookup returns CDR1 MGHRA and CDR2 YSYEKL. CDR3 nucleotides: TGCGCCAGCAGCCCTCAGGGACAGAACTATGGCTACACCTTC. Residues: CASSPQGQNYGYTF.

This clonotype was observed many times. The chain is built from TRBV10-3 and TRBJ2-3, with 8 bases that match TRBD2. Germline V gene sequence: CDR1 ENHRY, CDR2 SYGVKD. The CDR3 extends over 16 amino acids. J was trimmed by 4 bases and V by 3 bases; bases with no gene match: 9. Written as DNA, the CDR3 is TGTGCCATCAGTGAACCTAGCGGGCCACAACCAGATACGCAGTATTTT. Protein sequence: CAISEPSGPQPDTQYF.

V gene TRBV7-9 combines with J gene TRBJ2-2, with 15 positions matching TRBD2. J was trimmed by 0 bases and V by 5 bases; bases with no gene match: 7. The CDR3 is made up of 19 amino acids. Per germline, CDR1 SEHNR and CDR2 FQNEAQ (reference sequence). The CDR3 DNA is TGTGCCAGCAGCCACTCGGGACTAGCGGGGGGTTCGAACACCGGGGAGCTGTTTTTT. Amino acids: CASSHSGLAGGSNTGELFF.